The present T cell receptor beta chain was sequenced within a study of control samples from healthy donors and cancer patients. TCRdb's copy holds only in-frame clones and misses some; the assay was immunoSEQ multiplex PCR. The table lists 25,000 to 35,000 clones, roughly 91% of them singletons, with around 12% in the top ten. This clonotype was sampled from a middle-aged man with lung cancer. The material sequenced was PBMCs.

In DNA, the CDR3 is TGTGCCAGCACCGACTCTGGAAACACCATATATTTT. It is translated as CASTDSGNTIYF. The chain has TRBV6-6 and TRBJ1-3; the D is unclear. Germline V gives CDR1 MNHNY, CDR2 SVGAGI (reference sequence). There are 12 residues in the CDR3. V lost 7 bases, J lost 0 bases, and 4 bases lay in between.